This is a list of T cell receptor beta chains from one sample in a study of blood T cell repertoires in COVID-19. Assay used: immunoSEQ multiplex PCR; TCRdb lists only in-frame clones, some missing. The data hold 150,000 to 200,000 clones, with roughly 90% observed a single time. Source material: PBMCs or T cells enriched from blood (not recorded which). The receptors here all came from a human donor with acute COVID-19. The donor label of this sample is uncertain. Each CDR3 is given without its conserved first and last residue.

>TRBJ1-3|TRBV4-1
ASSQDGRIRGASPLNTIY
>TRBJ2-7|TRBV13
ASSSTDSRGDGQY
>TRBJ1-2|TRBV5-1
ASSFQGSNYGYT
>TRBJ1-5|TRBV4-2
ASSQAMGRGDQPQH
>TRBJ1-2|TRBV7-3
ASSANKGDSSLK
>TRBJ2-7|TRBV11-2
ASSLRTGVTYEQY
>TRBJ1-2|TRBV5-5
ASSWGQFRGNYGYT
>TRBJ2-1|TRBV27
ASSLQGNNEQF
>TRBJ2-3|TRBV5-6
ASSSADTQY
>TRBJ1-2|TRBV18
ASSPDWEANYGYT
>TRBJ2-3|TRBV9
ASSVSTGSTDTQY
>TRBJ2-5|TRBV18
ASSPNYQETQY
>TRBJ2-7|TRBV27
ASSWRQGRYEQY
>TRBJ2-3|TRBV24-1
ATSLETDTQY
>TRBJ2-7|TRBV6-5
ASRSQSGQY
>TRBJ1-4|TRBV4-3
ASSHEKSNEKLF
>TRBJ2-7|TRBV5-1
ASSRLDRDHEQY
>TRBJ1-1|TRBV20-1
SAYRNTEAF
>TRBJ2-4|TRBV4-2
ASSQDGWQENIQY
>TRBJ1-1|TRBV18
ASSQQGAPTEAF
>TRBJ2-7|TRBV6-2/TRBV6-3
ASSWTDEQY
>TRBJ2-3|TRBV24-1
ATRGEGRTDTQY
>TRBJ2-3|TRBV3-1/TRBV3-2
ASSQDLATLGSLADTQY
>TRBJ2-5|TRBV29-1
SVRQDKETQY
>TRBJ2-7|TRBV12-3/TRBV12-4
ASSRRYEQY
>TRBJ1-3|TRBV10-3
AIEQGNTIY
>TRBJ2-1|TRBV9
ASSDRDRGGAVNEQF
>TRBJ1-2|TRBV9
ASSVQQGNYGYT
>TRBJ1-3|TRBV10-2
ASSESGRGNTIY
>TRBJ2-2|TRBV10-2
ASSERGGTGELF
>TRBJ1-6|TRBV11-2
ASSFDLLPNSPLH
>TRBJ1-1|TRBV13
ASSLIPGDTEAF
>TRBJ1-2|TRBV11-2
ASSDPRGALGYT
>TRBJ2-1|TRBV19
ASSIGVAGGFNYNEQF
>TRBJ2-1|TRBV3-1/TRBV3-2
ASSQGQYSYNEQF
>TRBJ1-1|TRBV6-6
ASSYLGQGVTEAF
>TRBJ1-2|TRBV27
ASSFGGNYGYT
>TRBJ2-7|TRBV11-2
ASSFRRVAGGSSYEQY
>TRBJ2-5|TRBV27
ASRMTGEGETQY
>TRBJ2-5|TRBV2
ASRDYKETQY
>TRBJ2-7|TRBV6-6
ASSYVPRQGAYEQY
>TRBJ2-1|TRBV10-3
AISTGDWDEQF